The entry that follows covers one TCR beta chain sequence. Its antigen is unknown. One base away there is no much larger clone; base qualities are not given. The data originate from a study of long-term antiretroviral therapy in people with HIV (dated by TCRdb to the early 2020s). Describing the broader study: The earliest samples were collected roughly a decade before the 2015 WHO recommendation for immediate ART, at a time when ART was usually postponed until CD4 counts fell. A retrospective serial study tested whether changes in peripheral blood TRB repertoire composition and diversity were associated with ART initiation and durable HIV suppression. The cohort contributed about 190 cryopreserved PBMC samples from about 30 adults with confirmed HIV infection, collected serially over a mean of approximately 6 years (range 1-12). Eleven of the 30 participants with HIV were female. Test extractions of a monoclonal T-cell line alongside a few dozen polyclonal samples showed no cross-contamination during QIAcube processing. Paper-wide results and their limitations: CDR3 length ranges in HIV repertoires were narrower than in controls, and network structure suggested an antigen-experienced repertoire with only a slight naive shift after ART. Because PBMC availability was limited, only the TCR beta chain was sequenced, with no alpha chain pairing. No data were available on ART adherence, viral resistance or therapy changes, limiting inferences about post-ART repertoire changes. Expanded TRB clones identified before ART initiation dominated the repertoire across all time points, though the dominance fluctuated and decreased in many PLHIV after ART. Because cell numbers in pre-ART samples were limited, unsorted PBMC were profiled instead of sorted CD4+ and CD8+ T cells. Starting ART was linked to a significant rise in TRB diversity, yet even with long-term ART the diversity remained significantly lower than in transplant donor controls. The samples span the years 2004 to 2017, and the ART regimens used may be less effective than current regimens.

The germline V gene (reference sequence) sets CDR1 to GTSNPN and CDR2 to SVGIG. V is clipped by 0 bases and J by 4 bases, and the sequence between their germline boundaries is 13 bases long. The CDR3 sequence holds 15 residues, the cysteine and phenylalanine included. The sequence is cut down to CDR3 DNA, 45 bases in frame from base 1. The immunoSEQ hsTCRB v3.0 assay was used at survey level resolution to sequence the TRB variable region. The target sequencing depth for TRB was roughly 40,000-55,000 T-cell genomes per sample. An Illumina MiSeq with a v3 150-cycle kit was used to sequence the pooled TRB libraries. As for the original processing: Repertoire analysis was run in R within a reproducible Nextflow workflow that covered QC, data transformation and analysis. LymphoSeq2, an R package for exploring AIRR-Seq data, was used to implement the custom analyses. After excluding a handful of samples that yielded fewer than 5000 total TRB sequences, some 180 HIV repertoires remained for analysis. Of the 188 retained HIV repertoires, roughly 61 were collected before and roughly 130 after ART initiation. Repertoires were downsampled to 5000 TRB nucleotide sequences, with summary statistics averaged over 100 downsampling iterations. Only TRB sequences with CDR3 regions of at least seven amino acids were retained for analysis. Diversity was measured with a Shannon entropy-derived clonality score and the Gini coefficient. In repertoire networks, the top 5000 CDR3 amino acid sequences were linked whenever an edit distance of one separated two sequences. For TRB CDR3 amino acid sequences, GLIPH2 was used to predict antigen specificity groups and MHC restriction. To flag known CMV, EBV, HIV or tissue antigen associations, CDR3 amino acid sequences were matched against VDJdb and McPAS-TCR. Pre-ART, post-ART and control groups were compared with Wilcoxon signed-rank tests and Holm-Bonferroni correction. TCRdb re-hosts the immuneACCESS table, in-frame sequences only. Its copies lack some clones; in the studies checked, an unresolved V gene accounts for under half of them, and the cause for the rest is not known. The DNA was the basis for D and trimming; V, J and clone size are from that table. This sample holds about 16,000 clones; 85% to 95% were observed only once. The ten biggest clones cover around 1.5% of the sample.

Inclusion was restricted to participants for whom at least one PBMC sample before ART initiation and at least two post-ART samples were available. Every participant with HIV received treatment in the United States of America. Before DNA extraction, cryopreserved samples containing roughly 1-10 million PBMC were thawed and washed. At the time of the earliest PBMC sample, participants with HIV were aged between about 23 and 55 years. PBMC samples were contributed by each participant from 1-4 timepoints before ART initiation and 2-8 timepoints after ART initiation, with a median of 7 samples. Serial HIV viral load, CD4+ T-cell count, ART history and demographic data were obtained for every participant. Genomic DNA was extracted from unsorted PBMC with a Qiagen kit on a QIAcube, with processing performed in batches of 12 samples.

The receptor was isolated from a man aged 25-40 years with HIV. Material: unsorted PBMCs, obtained 10 to 13 years after starting antiretroviral therapy. The chain was built from TRBV30 and TRBJ1-5; the best D guess is TRBD1, with 5 bases matching. The bases read TGTGCCTGGAGTGTTGGGGCTGGGAGGAATCAGCCCCAGCATTTT. Translated, it reads CAWSVGAGRNQPQHF.